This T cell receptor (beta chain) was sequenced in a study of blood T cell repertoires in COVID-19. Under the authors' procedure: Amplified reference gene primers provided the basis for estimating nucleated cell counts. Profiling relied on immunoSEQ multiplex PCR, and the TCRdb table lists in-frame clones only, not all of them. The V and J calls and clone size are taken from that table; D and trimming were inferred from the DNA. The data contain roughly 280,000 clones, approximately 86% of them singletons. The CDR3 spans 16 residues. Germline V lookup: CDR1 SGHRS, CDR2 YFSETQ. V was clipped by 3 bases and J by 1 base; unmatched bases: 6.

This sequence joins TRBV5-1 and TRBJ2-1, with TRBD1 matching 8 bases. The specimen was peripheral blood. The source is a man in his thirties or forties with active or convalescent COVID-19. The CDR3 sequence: CASSSGQGSSYNEQFF. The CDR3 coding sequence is TGCGCCAGCAGCTCAGGACAGGGAAGTTCCTACAATGAGCAGTTCTTC.